This entry describes one T cell receptor beta chain. No antigen is known for it. V trimming: 0 bases; J trimming: 4 bases; junction bases outside the gene matches: 8. The CDR3 runs to 16 residues. The germline V gene has CDR1 SGDLS and CDR2 YYNGEE. The sample originates from a study of shared clonotypes between healthy human individuals. Regarding the study as a whole: Naive subsets tended to show greater estimated richness than memory subsets.

Measured with immunoSEQ multiplex PCR; TCRdb has only the in-frame clones, and not every one. Of some 2.1 million clones detected, roughly 94% appear once; the ten largest clones hold more than 0.1%. The sequencing input was naive CD4+ T cells sorted from blood. Noted subset: CD45RA+ positively selected. The clonotype comes from a man aged 18 to 35 in good health. The V gene is TRBV9, the J gene TRBJ1-1; 8 positions agree with TRBD1. CDR3 sequence reads: CASSVGAGGYITEAFF. The DNA for the CDR3 is TGTGCCAGCAGCGTAGGCGCAGGGGGCTATATCACTGAAGCTTTCTTT.